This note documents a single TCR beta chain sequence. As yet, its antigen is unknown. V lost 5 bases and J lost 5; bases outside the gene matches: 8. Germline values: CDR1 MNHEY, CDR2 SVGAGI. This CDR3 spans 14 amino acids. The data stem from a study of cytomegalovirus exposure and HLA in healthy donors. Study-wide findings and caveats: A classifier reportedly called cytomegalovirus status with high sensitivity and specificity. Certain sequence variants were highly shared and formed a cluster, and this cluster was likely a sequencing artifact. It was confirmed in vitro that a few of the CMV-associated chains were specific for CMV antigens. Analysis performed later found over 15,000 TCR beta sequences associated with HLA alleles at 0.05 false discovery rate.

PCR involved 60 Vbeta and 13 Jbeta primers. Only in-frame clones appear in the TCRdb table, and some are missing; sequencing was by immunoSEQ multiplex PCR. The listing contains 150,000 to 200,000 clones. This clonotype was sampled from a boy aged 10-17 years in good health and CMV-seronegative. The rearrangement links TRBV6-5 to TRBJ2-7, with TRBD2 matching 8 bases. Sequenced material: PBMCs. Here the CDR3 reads CASSPTGGKNEQYF. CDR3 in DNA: TGTGCCAGCAGTCCTACGGGGGGGAAGAACGAGCAGTACTTC.